The 23 T cell receptor beta chains presented below share a single source sample, sequenced in a study of blood T cell repertoires in COVID-19. Produced via immunoSEQ multiplex PCR; TCRdb's table is partial and in-frame only. The sample has a few hundred thousand clones, approximately 84% seen once. Sequenced input: PBMCs or T cells enriched from blood (not recorded which). Receptors originate from a woman in her 30s who had recovered from COVID-19.

The CDR3 reads CASSGTSQYF. The CDR3 bases are TGTGCCAGTTCCGGGACTTCGCAGTATTTT. The chain combines TRBV2 with TRBJ2-3; a possible D gene is TRBD2 (6 bases). The CDR3 spans 10 residues. The germline V gene encodes CDR1 SNHLY and CDR2 FYNNEI. V lost 9 bases and J lost 10, with 11 bases in between.

The chain joins TRBV15 to TRBJ1-6; 7 bases agree with TRBD1. Trimming removed 3 bases from V and 19 bases from J; junction bases left unmatched: 12. The CDR3 is 13 amino acids. CDR1 LNHNV and CDR2 YYDKDF come from the germline V gene (reference sequence). The CDR3 region has the DNA TGTGCCACCAGCAGCCTTCAACCAGGGGGTAAACACTTT. Amino acid sequence: CATSSLQPGGKHF.

The chain combines TRBV6-5 with TRBJ1-2; 7 bases line up with TRBD1. The V segment lost 6 bases and the J segment 6 bases; nucleotides outside the gene matches: 4. This CDR3 contains 12 residues. CDR1 and CDR2 from the germline V gene are MNHEY and SVGAGI. The CDR3, as DNA: TGTGCCAGCAGAGGGGGCTTTGATGGCTACACCTTC. Translated: CASRGGFDGYTF.

The chain has TRBV2 and TRBJ2-3; 8 bases line up with TRBD2. CDR1 SNHLY and CDR2 FYNNEI come from the germline V gene. The ends lost 6 bases at V and 3 bases at J; junction bases unmatched: 8. This CDR3 is built from 15 residues. CDR3 loop: CASREGLVVTDTQYF. In nucleotides, the CDR3 is TGTGCCAGCAGGGAGGGACTAGTGGTTACAGATACGCAGTATTTT.

CDR3 amino acids: CASSPPTGREETQYF. The CDR3, as DNA: TGTGCCAGCTCACCACCGACAGGGCGTGAAGAGACCCAGTACTTC. This chain connects TRBV18 to TRBJ2-5, with 7 bases lining up with TRBD1. The germline CDR1 and CDR2 sequences are KGHSH and LQKENI. The CDR3 has 15 residues. Trimming cost V 0 bases and J 3 bases; bases outside gene matches: 4.

The chain carries TRBV28 and TRBJ1-2, with 10 bases lining up with TRBD1. The CDR3 consists of 17 residues. The germline V gene encodes CDR1 MDHEN and CDR2 SYDVKM. V dropped 6 bases and J dropped 3; count of bases not matched to a gene: 13. The CDR3 bases are TGTGCCAGCAGAGTTCCCCTTGGGGGGACAGGGGACTATGGCTACACCTTC. Amino acids: CASRVPLGGTGDYGYTF.

Remarks on this clone: The junction departs from the called germline gene at one end, perhaps through a read error. The rearrangement joins TRBV18 to TRBJ1-5; D may be TRBD1 (5 bases). This CDR3 has 16 amino acids. Germline V gene sequence: CDR1 KGHSH, CDR2 LQKENI. The CDR3 sequence: CASSPRRGRSNQPQHF. The CDR3 DNA is TGTGCCAGTTCACCTAGGAGGGGCCGGAGCAATCAGCCCCAGCATTTT.

The chain is built from TRBV5-1 and TRBJ2-5, with 9 bases matching TRBD1. Trimming at V came to 3 bases and at J to 5 bases, leaving 2 bases not matched to a gene. CDR3 length: 13 amino acids. Germline values: CDR1 SGHRS, CDR2 YFSETQ. CDR3 sequence: CASSWDRAETQYF. As DNA, the CDR3 is TGCGCCAGCAGCTGGGACAGGGCCGAGACCCAGTACTTC.

This chain links TRBV7-6 with TRBJ2-1; the match to TRBD2 covers 10 bases. CDR3 length: 15 residues. Unmatched junction bases numbered 15, after V lost 4 bases and J lost 15 bases. In germline, CDR1 is SGHVS, CDR2 FNYEAQ. The CDR3 reads CASSSTGTSAPNLFF. The CDR3 DNA reads as TGTGCCAGCAGCTCGACGGGGACTAGCGCACCCAACCTGTTCTTC.

The V and J genes are TRBV18 and TRBJ1-3, with 11 positions matching TRBD1. J gave up 1 base and V 1 base, and 9 bases lay outside the gene matches. The CDR3 contains 19 residues. The germline V gene encodes CDR1 KGHSH and CDR2 LQKENI. CDR3 sequence (DNA): TGTGCCAGCTCACCACTGGGGACAGGGGGTCCTCCATCTGGAAACACCATATATTTT. This encodes CASSPLGTGGPPSGNTIYF.

The chain employs TRBV6-5 and TRBJ1-4, with TRBD1 as a possible D gene (5 bases). Trimming stripped 2 bases from V and 3 bases from J, with 13 bases between. The CDR3 has 16 amino acids. Germline assignment: CDR1 MNHEY and CDR2 SVGAGI. CDR3 DNA: TGTGCCAGCAGTTACGGTGGGGCCGGAGCTAATGAAAAACTGTTTTTT. Translating it yields CASSYGGAGANEKLFF.

This chain connects TRBV29-1 to TRBJ2-5; D perhaps matches TRBD2 (6 bases). V gave up 4 bases and J gave up 5 bases, with 17 bases separating them. The germline V gene has CDR1 SQVTM and CDR2 ANQGSEA. This CDR3 spans 14 amino acids. CDR3 DNA sequence: TGCAGCGTTGCCCCCGGGACTGGGGCGGAGACCCAGTACTTC. The encoded protein is CSVAPGTGAETQYF.

This clone came up once. The genes are TRBV5-1 and TRBJ2-7; 12 bases align to TRBD2. Germline trimming cut 1 base from V and 2 bases from J; bases unmatched to any gene: 4. The germline V gene has CDR1 SGHRS and CDR2 YFSETQ. This CDR3 region has 16 residues. The CDR3 protein is CASSLTSGGPAYEQYF. The CDR3 coding sequence is TGCGCCAGCAGCTTGACTAGCGGGGGGCCAGCCTACGAGCAGTACTTC.

The chain recombines TRBV6-4 with TRBJ1-2; a weak D match, TRBD1 (5 bases). CDR1 is MRHNA, CDR2 SNTAGT, per germline. The CDR3 loop spans 13 amino acids. V was pared by 5 bases and J by 4 bases, with 11 bases between. CDR3 nucleotide sequence: TGTGCCAGCAGTAGGCAGGGCAGCTATGGCTACACCTTC. This gives the protein CASSRQGSYGYTF.

The chain uses TRBV4-2 and TRBJ2-2; 9 bases map to TRBD1. The CDR3 extends over 15 amino acids. Germline V CDR1 and CDR2: LGHNA, YNFKEQ. Trimming removed 4 bases from V and 8 bases from J; junction bases left unmatched: 8. CDR3 sequence: CASSRPGQGPGELFF. The CDR3 DNA is TGTGCCAGCAGCCGCCCGGGACAGGGACCGGGGGAGCTGTTTTTT.

The chain uses TRBV28 and TRBJ1-2, with unresolved D. Trimming stripped 3 bases from V and 2 bases from J, with 10 bases between. Germline V gene lookup returns CDR1 MDHEN and CDR2 SYDVKM. There are 14 residues in the CDR3. The CDR3 region is CASSFRTGNYGYTF. For the CDR3, the DNA is TGTGCCAGCAGTTTCAGGACGGGGAACTATGGCTACACCTTC.

CDR3 DNA: TGTGCCAGCACGACTGGGGGCTACACCTTC. Translating gives CASTTGGYTF. The chain has TRBV2 and TRBJ1-2, with D unresolved. V lost 7 bases, J lost 8 bases, and 8 bases lay in between. The length of the CDR3 is 10 residues. Germline values: CDR1 SNHLY, CDR2 FYNNEI.

This clone showed up just once. The rearrangement uses TRBV16 and TRBJ1-2, with D tentatively TRBD1 (5 bases). CDR1 is KGHSY and CDR2 is FQNENV in the germline V gene. This CDR3 region has 14 residues. The germline V and J ends were trimmed by 4 bases and 8 bases, with 17 bases remaining between them. In DNA form, the CDR3 reads TGTGCCAGCAGCCCGGACATGGCTCTAAGGGGCTACACCTTC. Protein sequence: CASSPDMALRGYTF.

In its sample, this clone was seen once. The V gene is TRBV5-4, the J gene TRBJ2-3, with D maybe TRBD2 (6 bases). Trimming took off 0 bases at V and 1 base at J, with 12 bases between the two ends. The CDR3 has 16 amino acids. Looked up from germline, CDR1 is SGHNT and CDR2 is YYREEE (reference sequence). CDR3 sequence: CASSLEGGARTDTQYF. Written as DNA, the CDR3 is TGTGCCAGCAGCTTGGAAGGCGGGGCCCGCACAGATACGCAGTATTTT.

J is TRBJ2-7 and V is TRBV11-3, with D possibly TRBD2 on 5 matching bases. V lost 5 bases and J lost 3, with 23 bases in between. CDR1 and CDR2 (germline): SGHNT, YENEEA. CDR3 length equals 17 residues. CDR3 in DNA: TGTGCCAGCAGCGAACCCCGGGGTCATAGGGAGATCTACGAGCAGTACTTC. Protein sequence: CASSEPRGHREIYEQYF.

The rearrangement uses TRBV6-5 and TRBJ2-7, with D perhaps matching TRBD2 (5 bases). There are 14 residues in the CDR3. The V gene lost 6 bases and the J gene lost 4 bases, with 16 bases spanning the gap. From germline, CDR1 is MNHEY and CDR2 SVGAGI. The CDR3 DNA follows: TGTGCCAGCAGCCGACACCCACTAGGTTACGAGCAGTACTTC. It encodes CASSRHPLGYEQYF.

The gene calls are TRBV6-5 and TRBJ1-1, with 9 bases fitting TRBD1. The CDR3 has 15 residues. The junction had 5 bases not matched to a gene; V was cut back by 0 bases and J by 6 bases. Looked up from germline, CDR1 is MNHEY and CDR2 is SVGAGI. The CDR3 DNA is TGTGCCAGCAGTTACTCTACAGGGGGCGATGCTGAAGCTTTCTTT. It is translated as CASSYSTGGDAEAFF.

V is TRBV29-1 and J is TRBJ1-6; D call uncertain. With 5 bases removed from V and 6 bases from J, the gap between germline ends came to 11 bases. Germline V lookup: CDR1 SQVTM, CDR2 ANQGSEA. The CDR3 consists of 13 residues. The DNA for the CDR3 is TGCAGCGTTCCCCGTATACTTAATTCACCCCTCCACTTT. It specifies CSVPRILNSPLHF.